This record looks at one T cell receptor beta chain sequence and its context. This clonotype was found a few times. Its recognized antigen is unknown. No quality values exist for individual bases; no much larger clone is one base distant. This specimen's treatment or condition label, per the study, means: live attenuated yellow fever vaccine strain. A standard Ficoll-Paque protocol was used to isolate PBMCs from peripheral blood. CD4 and CD8 T-cell fractions were isolated with Dynabeads CD4 and CD8 positive selection kits. TriZol was used to extract RNA from bulk PBMCs, from CD4 and CD8 fractions, and from dextramer-positive and dextramer-negative fractions. At the junction V is shortened by 0 bases and J by 2 bases, with 18 bases in between. The CDR3 spans 18 residues, from the cysteine through the phenylalanine. Here the CDR3 DNA is all that survives: 54 bases in frame from base 1. For CDR1 and CDR2, the germline V gene lists LGHNA and YNFKEQ.

This sample is part of a study of T cells after yellow fever vaccination (dated by TCRdb to the late 2010s). About the investigation overall: Libraries from fractions with low cell numbers were prepared with the SMART-Seq v4 Ultra Low Input RNA kit. Blood was drawn at multiple timepoints before and after primary and secondary immunization, with bulk PBMC replicates and cell subsets isolated. Bulk TCR alpha and beta repertoires were sequenced longitudinally to track T-cell clones before and after primary and booster YFV17D yellow fever vaccination. Two healthy male donors, one aged 18 to 30 and one aged 30 to 40 years, made up the cohort.

Synthesis of TCR cDNA relied on 5'RACE template switching, a step that introduced a universal primer site along with unique molecular identifiers. Priming of cDNA synthesis was performed from both the TCR alpha and TCR beta constant segments. Library amplification used two PCR steps, and the second PCR step added sample barcodes and sequencing adapters. Sequencing of libraries was done on Illumina HiSeq 2500 (2x100 bp) or NovaSeq (2x150 bp). The study's own analysis went as follows. MIGEC was used to demultiplex reads and collapse the reads into UMI consensus sequences, and MiXCR was used for V(D)J alignment. Using edgeR on replicate PBMC samples, clonotypes were called vaccine-responding if FDR was below 0.01 and the log2 fold change was above 5 up to day 15. Each bulk clonotype was labeled CD4 or CD8 based on which sequenced repertoire, CD4 or CD8, contained the clonotype at higher abundance. In TCRdb, the public reads were trimmed at Q25 with fastp and aligned with MiXCR, with productive beta chains retained. One record per CDR3 amino acid sequence lists the most common genes and DNA. The V and J calls and clone size come from TCRdb's table, not from the authors' own analysis. This sample holds 250,000 or so distinct CDR3 sequences; 6.9% were observed only once. The top ten hold roughly 0.86% of the sample.

Points the paper makes about the study in general: FACS-sorted repertoires could contain abundant contaminating clonotypes from the bulk population, so computational filtering was required. Most clones expanded after primary vaccination (96% of CD4 and around 89% of CD8) were re-detected after the booster, suggesting that broad memory maintenance occurred. The secondary T-cell response was found to be weaker but faster than the primary response, with a peak reached on day 5 rather than on day 15. A small fraction of clonotypes showed up in both the CD4 and CD8 compartments, probably as a result of convergent recombination. Because the study included only two donors, the extent to which the findings can be generalized is limited.

The sequence is built from TRBV4-2 and TRBJ2-3, and TRBD2 may be the D gene, going by 6 matching bases. The TCR originated in a man aged 25-45 years who received the YFV17D yellow fever vaccine. The sample consisted of CD4+ T cells sorted from PBMCs, taken 15 days after the yellow fever booster vaccination. The nucleotides read TGTGCCAGCAGCCAAGATTTCACTAGCACTCCGACCACAGATACGCAGTATTTT. The encoded protein is CASSQDFTSTPTTDTQYF.